This TCR beta chain was profiled in a study of T cell responses to AZD1222 COVID-19 vaccine. The germline gives CDR1 SQVTM, CDR2 ANQGSEA. The CDR3 runs 12 residues. The V gene end was trimmed by 7 bases and the J gene end by 5 bases; junction bases not matched to a gene: 6. The method was immunoSEQ multiplex PCR; TCRdb's version includes in-frame clones alone and lacks a portion of them. The sample holds more than 150,000 clones, around nine tenths seen once. As concerns this clone: Its antigen is still unknown.

Broader study findings: Spike-specific TCR breadth and depth were elevated following two AZD1222 doses. Clonal diversity was possibly underestimated, and the donors were mostly white British, with more females.

This chain links TRBV29-1 with TRBJ2-7, with 9 nucleotides matching TRBD1. The source material was peripheral blood, sampled on day 0 of AZD1222 vaccination. This receptor was taken from an adult in good health. The CDR3 DNA reads TGCAGCGCCGGGACAGGGAAAAACGAGCAGTACTTC. It is translated as CSAGTGKNEQYF.